This T cell receptor (beta chain) was recovered during a study of graft-versus-host responses after intestinal transplantation. Study background: Recipients received multivisceral, liver-intestinal, or isolated intestinal transplants. Overall study findings and caveats: High graft-versus-host to host-versus-graft clonal ratios were seen in allografts of patients with graft-donor T cell macrochimerism. GvH clonotypes were identified within recipient marrow, with a subset emerging first in ileum or blood. Early post-transplant declines in HvG were associated with peak levels of circulating GvH clones.

As to this clone: Its specificity is not known.

This CDR3 has 16 residues. Germline-derived CDR1 and CDR2 are SGHDT and YYEEEE. V was pared by 0 bases and J by 3 bases, with 3 bases of the junction left unmatched. This table comes from immunoSEQ multiplex PCR, and its TCRdb copy is limited to in-frame clones, with some not included. The sample lists approximately 120,000 clones; around nine tenths were seen once. The clonotype was recovered from a human donor who received an intestinal transplant. Sequences were derived from unstimulated CD4+ T cells sorted from spleen or lymph node cells, sampled before intestinal transplant. The V gene is TRBV5-6, the J gene TRBJ2-1; 10 nucleotides match TRBD2. CDR3 coding DNA: TGTGCCAGCAGCTTGGTACTAGCGGGGCACTACAATGAGCAGTTCTTC. Protein sequence: CASSLVLAGHYNEQFF.